The next 9 T cell receptor beta chains were all read from a single sample in a study of CD8+ T cells in alopecia areata. Treatment defined: oral pan-JAK inhibitor, 5-10 mg twice daily. cDNA prepared by RNA extraction and subsequent reverse transcription served as the template for sequencing. Sequenced by immunoSEQ multiplex PCR; TCRdb stores in-frame clones only, minus some. The data hold 95,000 to 100,000 clones, with about 60% observed a single time. The sample consisted of CD8+ T cells sorted from blood, taken at roughly week 58, from a patient treated with tofacitinib. These receptors were taken from a human donor with alopecia areata.

V gene TRBV19 combines with J gene TRBJ1-2; D uncertain. CDR3 length: 14 residues. V dropped 6 bases and J dropped 4 bases, with 15 bases sitting between them. CDR1 LNHDA and CDR2 SQIVND come from the germline V gene (reference sequence). The CDR3 spells CASSVAGQSYGYTF. CDR3 nucleotide sequence: TGTGCCAGTAGCGTCGCCGGCCAGAGCTATGGCTACACCTTC. Full variable domain (rest looked up from reference TRBV19 and TRBJ1-2): DGGITQSPKYLFRKEGQNVTLSCEQNLNHDAMYWYRQDPGQGLRLIYYSQIVNDFQKGDIAEGYSVSREKKESFPLTVTSAQKNPTAFYLCASSVAGQSYGYTFGSGTRLTVV.

The chain has TRBV6-5 and TRBJ1-2; 7 positions match TRBD1. The CDR3 consists of 14 residues. V gave up 5 bases and J gave up 8 bases; unmatched junction bases: 11. Germline lookup yields CDR1 MNHEY and CDR2 SVGAGI. The CDR3 protein is CASSDRASFLGYTF. The CDR3 DNA sequence: TGTGCCAGCAGTGACAGGGCCTCGTTTTTGGGCTACACCTTC.

This rearrangement joins TRBV7-3 to TRBJ2-1; 7 bases align to TRBD2. CDR1 SGHTA and CDR2 FQGTGA come from the germline V gene. The CDR3 covers 15 residues. After removal of 4 bases from V and 6 bases from J, the junction contained 9 bases not matched to a gene. CDR3 loop: CASSSEASGTNEQFF. CDR3 coding DNA: TGTGCCAGCAGCTCAGAGGCTAGCGGTACCAATGAGCAGTTCTTC. Supplemented by reference TRBV7-3 and TRBJ2-1, the full variable domain reads GAGVSQTPSNKVTEKGKYVELRCDPISGHTALYWYRQSLGQGPEFLIYFQGTGAADDSGLPNDRFFAVRPEGSVSTLKIQRTERGDSAVYLCASSSEASGTNEQFFGPGTRLTVL.

V is TRBV29-1 and J is TRBJ2-3; D is perhaps TRBD2 (6 bases). Per germline, CDR1 SQVTM and CDR2 ANQGSEA. The CDR3 has 16 residues. V lost 7 bases and J lost 6, with 26 bases in between. Here the CDR3 reads CSGWKRGLPLADTQYF. For the CDR3, the DNA is TGCAGCGGTTGGAAGCGCGGACTACCCTTGGCTGATACGCAGTATTTT.

The chain has TRBV19 and TRBJ2-5; no firm D call. V lost 2 bases, J lost 5 bases, and 3 bases lay in between. Germline V CDR1 and CDR2: LNHDA, SQIVND (reference sequence). The CDR3 covers 11 residues. The CDR3 protein is CASSISETQYF. The DNA of the CDR3 is TGTGCCAGTAGTATATCTGAGACCCAGTACTTC.

This clone was found a few times. V usage is TRBV5-6 and J usage is TRBJ2-7; TRBD1 agrees at 10 bases. The V gene end was trimmed by 3 bases and the J gene end by 7 bases; junction bases not matched to a gene: 7. Germline V gene sequence: CDR1 SGHDT, CDR2 YYEEEE. The CDR3 runs 14 residues. CDR3 DNA sequence: TGTGCCAGCAGCTGGGGGACAGGGGCCCCGGAGCAGTACTTC. This sequence encodes CASSWGTGAPEQYF.

This clone was recorded once. The chain is built from TRBV9 and TRBJ2-2; D unclear. There are 14 residues in the CDR3. Germline CDR1 reads SGDLS; CDR2 reads YYNGEE. The germline V and J ends were trimmed by 0 bases and 5 bases, with 8 bases remaining between them. Written as DNA, the CDR3 is TGTGCCAGCAGCGTAGGCTGGGGTACCGGGGAGCTGTTTTTT. As protein: CASSVGWGTGELFF.

This rearrangement joins TRBV6-5 to TRBJ2-7; D call uncertain. The CDR3 consists of 15 residues. The ends were cut back, 0 bases at V and 3 bases at J, with 12 bases in the middle. CDR1 and CDR2 from the germline V gene are MNHEY and SVGAGI. The chain's CDR3 is CASSYSGRMFYEQYF. The CDR3 DNA reads TGTGCCAGCAGTTACTCGGGTAGGATGTTCTACGAGCAGTACTTC.

This chain connects TRBV12-5 to TRBJ2-7; D gene unclear. The CDR3 totals 11 residues. V was pared by 5 bases and J by 4 bases, with 6 bases between. The germline V gene has CDR1 LGHNT and CDR2 FRNRAP. CDR3 sequence reads: CASGTGYEQYF. The CDR3, as DNA: TGTGCTAGTGGTACCGGGTACGAGCAGTACTTC.